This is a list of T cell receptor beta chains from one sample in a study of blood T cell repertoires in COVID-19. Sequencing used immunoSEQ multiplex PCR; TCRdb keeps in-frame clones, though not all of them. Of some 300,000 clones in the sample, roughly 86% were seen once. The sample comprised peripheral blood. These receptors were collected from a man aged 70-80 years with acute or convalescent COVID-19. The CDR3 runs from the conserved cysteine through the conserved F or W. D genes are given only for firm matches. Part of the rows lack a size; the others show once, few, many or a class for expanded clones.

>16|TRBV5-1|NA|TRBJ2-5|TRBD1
CASKGGGQGAGETQYF
TGCGCCAGCAAGGGGGGCGGACAGGGGGCAGGAGAGACCCAGTACTTC
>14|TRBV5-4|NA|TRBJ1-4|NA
CASSPGGFNEKLFF
TGTGCCAGCAGCCCTGGAGGGTTTAATGAAAAACTGTTTTTT
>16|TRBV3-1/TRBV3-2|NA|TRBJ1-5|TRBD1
CASSQVPGQGVQPQHF
TGTGCCAGCAGCCAAGTGCCGGGACAGGGGGTTCAGCCCCAGCATTTT
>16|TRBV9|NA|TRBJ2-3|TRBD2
CASSVRAGRSTDTQYF
TGTGCCAGCAGCGTCCGAGCGGGACGCAGCACAGATACGCAGTATTTT
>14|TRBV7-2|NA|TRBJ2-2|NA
CASRLLGITGELFF
TGTGCCAGCAGACTCCTAGGCATCACCGGGGAGCTGTTTTTT
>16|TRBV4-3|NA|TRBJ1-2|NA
CASSQDVAGANYGYTF
TGCGCCAGCAGCCAAGATGTAGCAGGGGCTAACTATGGCTACACCTTC
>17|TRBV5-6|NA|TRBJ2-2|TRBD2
CASSLLSSGRGTGELFF
TGTGCCAGCAGCTTGCTTTCTAGCGGGCGCGGCACCGGGGAGCTGTTTTTT
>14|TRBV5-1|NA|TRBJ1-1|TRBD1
CASSLGDRGRAAFF
TGCGCCAGCAGCTTGGGAGACAGGGGGCGCGCGGCTTTCTTT
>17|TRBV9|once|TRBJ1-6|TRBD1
CASSVAPGTGDNSPLHF
TGTGCCAGCAGCGTAGCCCCCGGGACAGGGGACAATTCACCCCTCCACTTT
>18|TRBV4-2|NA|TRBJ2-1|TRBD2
CASSQGNGAGGPGNEQFF
TGTGCCAGCAGCCAAGGGAATGGGGCGGGGGGGCCCGGCAATGAGCAGTTCTTC
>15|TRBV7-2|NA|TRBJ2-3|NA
CASSLEARPADTQYF
TGTGCCAGCAGCTTAGAGGCCAGGCCCGCCGATACGCAGTATTTT
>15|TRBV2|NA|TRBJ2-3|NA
CASSGAQGLGDTQYF
TGTGCCAGCAGTGGGGCCCAGGGGCTGGGGGATACGCAGTATTTT
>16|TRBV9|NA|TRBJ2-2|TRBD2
CASSPRAGGRTGELFF
TGTGCCAGCAGCCCCCGGGCGGGGGGCAGGACCGGGGAGCTGTTTTTT
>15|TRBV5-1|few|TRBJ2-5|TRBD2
CASSFPLAGEETQYF
TGCGCCAGCAGCTTCCCCCTAGCGGGAGAAGAGACCCAGTACTTC
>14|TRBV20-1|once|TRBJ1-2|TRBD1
CSASPRTGGYGYTF
TGCAGTGCTAGTCCCCGGACAGGCGGCTATGGCTACACCTTC
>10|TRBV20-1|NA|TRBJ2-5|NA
CSGGQETQYF
TGCAGTGGCGGGCAAGAGACCCAGTACTTC
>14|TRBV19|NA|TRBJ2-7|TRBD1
CASSPPDRGYEQYF
TGTGCCAGTAGTCCGCCGGACAGGGGCTACGAGCAGTACTTC
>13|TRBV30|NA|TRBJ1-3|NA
CALNRDSGNTIYF
TGTGCCTTGAACAGGGACTCTGGAAACACCATATATTTT
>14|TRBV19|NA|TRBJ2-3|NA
CASTTDISTDTQYF
TGTGCCAGTACGACGGACATTAGCACAGATACGCAGTATTTT
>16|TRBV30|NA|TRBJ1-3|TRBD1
CAWSGGYPGQLNTIYF
TGTGCCTGGAGTGGGGGGTACCCGGGACAGCTCAACACCATATATTTT
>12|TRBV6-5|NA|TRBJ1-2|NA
CASTPPGGGYTF
TGTGCCAGCACCCCTCCGGGGGGTGGCTACACCTTC
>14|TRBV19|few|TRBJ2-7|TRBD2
CASASAGGPYEQYF
TGTGCCAGTGCGTCTGCGGGGGGTCCCTACGAGCAGTACTTC
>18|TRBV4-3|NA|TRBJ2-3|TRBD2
CASSQRFTSGSSTDTQYF
TGCGCCAGCAGCCAAAGATTTACTAGCGGGAGCAGCACAGATACGCAGTATTTT
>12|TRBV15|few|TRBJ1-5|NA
CATSRQGQPQHF
TGTGCCACCAGCAGACAGGGGCAGCCCCAGCATTTT
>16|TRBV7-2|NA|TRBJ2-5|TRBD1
CASSSPGQGARETQYF
TGTGCCAGCAGCTCCCCGGGACAGGGGGCCAGGGAGACCCAGTACTTC
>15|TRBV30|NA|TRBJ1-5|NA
CAWSYRDGDNQPQHF
TGTGCCTGGAGTTACAGGGATGGGGACAATCAGCCCCAGCATTTT
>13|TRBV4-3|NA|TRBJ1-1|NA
CASSQDRGHEAFF
TGCGCCAGCAGCCAAGATCGTGGACACGAAGCTTTCTTT
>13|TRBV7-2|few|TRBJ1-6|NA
CASSGGFASPLHF
TGTGCCAGCAGTGGAGGGTTCGCCTCACCCCTCCACTTT
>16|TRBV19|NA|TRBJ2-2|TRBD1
CASSIKRTGATGELFF
TGTGCCAGTAGTATTAAAAGGACAGGGGCCACCGGGGAGCTGTTTTTT
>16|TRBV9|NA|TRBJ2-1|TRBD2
CASSVTSGIDYNEQFF
TGTGCCAGCAGCGTAACTAGCGGGATAGACTACAATGAGCAGTTCTTC
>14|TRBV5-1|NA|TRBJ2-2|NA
CASRGGESTGELFF
TGCGCCAGCAGAGGGGGGGAGAGCACCGGGGAGCTGTTTTTT
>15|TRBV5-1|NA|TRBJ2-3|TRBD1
CASSIQGNGPDTQYF
TGCGCCAGCAGCATACAGGGGAATGGGCCAGATACGCAGTATTTT
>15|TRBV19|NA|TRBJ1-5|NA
CASTPEEGLGQPQHF
TGTGCCAGTACCCCGGAGGAGGGTTTAGGTCAGCCCCAGCATTTT
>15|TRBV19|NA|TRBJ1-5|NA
CASSIWGVDNQPQHF
TGTGCCAGTAGTATTTGGGGGGTGGACAATCAGCCCCAGCATTTT
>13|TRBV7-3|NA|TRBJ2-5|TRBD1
CASSYDRGETQYF
TGTGCCAGCAGTTACGACAGGGGGGAGACCCAGTACTTC
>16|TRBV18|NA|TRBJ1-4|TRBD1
CASSPSTRQGNEKLFF
TGTGCCAGCTCACCCTCGACGAGACAGGGTAATGAAAAACTGTTTTTT
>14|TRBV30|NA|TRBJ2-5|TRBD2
CAWSPGLGSETQYF
TGTGCCTGGAGTCCGGGACTAGGGTCGGAGACCCAGTACTTC
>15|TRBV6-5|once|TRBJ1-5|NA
CASSYPGQGGQPQHF
TGTGCCAGCAGTTACCCCGGGCAGGGAGGTCAGCCCCAGCATTTT
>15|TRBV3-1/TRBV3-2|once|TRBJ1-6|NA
CASSQGGSKNSPLHF
TGTGCCAGCAGCCAAGGAGGCAGTAAGAATTCACCCCTCCACTTT
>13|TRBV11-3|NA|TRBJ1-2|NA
CASSSPGGYGYTF
TGTGCCAGCAGCTCGCCGGGAGGCTATGGCTACACCTTC